These 25 T cell receptor beta chains originate from one sample sequenced in a study of shared clonotypes between healthy human individuals. TCRdb's table, derived via immunoSEQ multiplex PCR, lists solely in-frame clones and lacks some. The table lists about 1 million clones, around 76% of them singletons, with about 1.5% in the top ten. Material for sequencing was memory CD4+ T cells sorted from blood. Sample subset: CD45RA-negative fraction. Receptor source: a man between 18 and 35 years old in good health.

This clone was seen once. The chain joins TRBV5-1 to TRBJ2-2, with D possibly being TRBD1 (5 bases). This CDR3 has 15 amino acids. Trimming removed 6 bases at V and 7 bases at J, with 19 bases between. Germline V gene data show CDR1 as SGHRS and CDR2 as YFSETQ. CDR3 bases: TGCGCCAGCACCAGGGCCGAAATTTCGAGCGGGGAGCTGTTTTTT. Encoded protein: CASTRAEISSGELFF.

The chain joins TRBV29-1 to TRBJ2-1; maybe TRBD1 (5 bases). CDR3 length: 13 amino acids. V was pared by 8 bases and J by 7 bases, with 18 bases between. Per the germline V gene, CDR1 is SQVTM and CDR2 is ANQGSEA. DNA for the CDR3: TGCAGCTTCGGGCAGGGAAACTCGAATGAGCAGTTCTTC. Protein sequence: CSFGQGNSNEQFF.

The chain combines TRBV18 with TRBJ2-2; D might be TRBD1 (6 bases). Trimming took off 4 bases at V and 6 bases at J, with 12 bases between the two ends. Germline lookup yields CDR1 KGHSH and CDR2 LQKENI. CDR3 length: 14 amino acids. CDR3 amino acids: CASSQAQGAGELFF. CDR3 coding DNA: TGTGCCAGCTCACAGGCACAGGGCGCCGGGGAGCTGTTTTTT.

The chain employs TRBV19 and TRBJ1-6, with a tentative D call TRBD1 (5 bases). V gave up 9 bases and J gave up 6 bases, with 18 bases separating them. CDR1 LNHDA and CDR2 SQIVND come from the germline V gene (reference sequence). The CDR3 extends over 15 amino acids. The chain's CDR3 is CASQAGGRINSPLHF. CDR3 nucleotide sequence: TGTGCCAGCCAAGCCGGGGGACGGATTAATTCACCCCTCCACTTT.

This clone appeared a few times. The chain joins TRBV5-1 to TRBJ1-1; 11 positions agree with TRBD1. With V trimmed by 4 bases and J by 4 bases, 6 bases remained unmatched. CDR1 and CDR2 from the germline V gene are SGHRS and YFSETQ. The CDR3 length is 15 residues. CDR3 amino acids: CASSQGQGASTEAFF. CDR3 coding DNA: TGCGCCAGCAGCCAAGGACAGGGGGCGAGCACTGAAGCTTTCTTT.

This chain joins TRBV30 and TRBJ1-6; TRBD1 might be the D (5 bases). The germline V gene encodes CDR1 GTSNPN and CDR2 SVGIG (reference sequence). The length of the CDR3 is 14 residues. Trimming left V 0 bases short and J 6 bases short, with 9 bases between. CDR3: CAWSVPGRNSPLHF. CDR3 DNA sequence: TGTGCCTGGAGTGTACCGGGGCGTAATTCACCCCTCCACTTT.

Concerning this clone: One base separates it from a far larger clone, so it is likely a read error. Other DNA sequences in the sample encode the same CDR3. V usage is TRBV6-5 and J usage is TRBJ2-7; D may be TRBD1 (6 bases). Germline V gene sequence: CDR1 MNHEY, CDR2 SVGAGI. Trimming took off 2 bases at V and 1 base at J, with 6 bases between the two ends. This CDR3 comprises 13 residues. Here the CDR3 reads CASSYGQSYEQYF. The CDR3 coding sequence is TGTGCCAGCAGTTACGGACAGTCCTACGAGCAGTACTTC.

V is TRBV10-3 and J is TRBJ2-3; 9 nucleotides agree with TRBD2. The CDR3 spans 16 residues. CDR1 and CDR2 (germline): ENHRY, SYGVKD. V trimming: 5 bases; J trimming: 0 bases; junction bases outside the gene matches: 6. The CDR3 reads CAISRSTSGSTDTQYF. Here the CDR3 DNA reads TGTGCCATCAGTCGATCGACTAGCGGAAGCACAGATACGCAGTATTTT.

Details on this clone: This sample also contains other DNA sequences that code for the same CDR3. This chain joins TRBV5-1 and TRBJ2-1; TRBD2 aligns across 8 bases. Trimming cost V 3 bases and J 4 bases; bases outside gene matches: 6. The CDR3 sequence is 15 residues long. Germline loops: CDR1 SGHRS, CDR2 YFSETQ. CDR3 sequence reads: CASSSAGGGYNEQFF. The CDR3 coding sequence is TGCGCCAGCAGCTCTGCGGGGGGAGGATACAATGAGCAGTTCTTC.

V gene TRBV6-1 combines with J gene TRBJ2-1; 10 bases are shared with TRBD2. CDR1 is MNHNS, CDR2 SASEGT, per germline. V shed 4 bases, J shed 4 bases, and the junction held 4 bases outside the gene matches. CDR3 size: 15 residues. The CDR3 reads CASSGTSGIYNEQFF. The CDR3 DNA reads TGTGCCAGCAGTGGGACTAGCGGAATTTACAATGAGCAGTTCTTC.

V usage is TRBV6-1 and J usage is TRBJ2-3; 7 bases match TRBD1. The CDR3 runs 13 residues. The trim removed 7 bases at V and 6 bases at J, leaving 7 bases unmatched. The germline CDR1 and CDR2 sequences are MNHNS and SASEGT. The CDR3: CASTLRGRDTQYF. The CDR3 DNA reads TGTGCCAGCACCCTAAGGGGGCGGGATACGCAGTATTTT.

In DNA, the CDR3 is TGTGCCAGCAGCGATAATACCGGGACCGGCAATCAGCCCCAGCATTTT. Its translation: CASSDNTGTGNQPQHF. The chain employs TRBV25-1 and TRBJ1-5; a possible D gene is TRBD1 (5 bases). Germline V gene sequence: CDR1 MGHDK, CDR2 SYGVNS. The CDR3 has 16 residues. V was trimmed by 6 bases and J by 2 bases, leaving 17 bases between them.

This chain links TRBV2 with TRBJ2-3, with 10 bases aligning to TRBD2. Germline lookup yields CDR1 SNHLY and CDR2 FYNNEI. V was pared by 5 bases and J by 0 bases, with 5 bases of the junction left unmatched. This CDR3 is built from 16 residues. The DNA for the CDR3 is TGTGCCAGCAGTATCGGACTAGCGGCTAGCACAGATACGCAGTATTTT. Protein sequence: CASSIGLAASTDTQYF.

This clone was seen a few times. V is TRBV2 and J is TRBJ1-6; D not resolved. CDR3 size: 14 residues. Trimming took 6 bases from V and 0 from J, leaving 6 bases between them. Germline V lookup: CDR1 SNHLY, CDR2 FYNNEI. The CDR3 is CASSASSYNSPLHF. The CDR3 DNA sequence: TGTGCCAGCAGCGCAAGCTCCTATAATTCACCCCTCCACTTT.

The CDR3 loop reads CASSGGLTGQKETQYF. CDR3 DNA: TGTGCCAGCAGTGGGGGGCTTACGGGACAGAAAGAGACCCAGTACTTC. The rearrangement uses TRBV6-1 and TRBJ2-5, with 7 bases matching TRBD1. V gave up 4 bases and J gave up 3 bases; unmatched junction bases: 11. This CDR3 comprises 16 residues. Per germline, CDR1 MNHNS and CDR2 SASEGT.

As to this clone: The identical CDR3 is also encoded by other nucleotide sequences in the sample. This chain links TRBV10-3 with TRBJ2-1, with D possibly matching TRBD2 (6 bases). Germline CDR1 ENHRY, CDR2 SYGVKD. V gave up 0 bases and J gave up 0 bases, with 6 bases separating them. The CDR3 covers 15 residues. The CDR3 is CAISESGGSYNEQFF. CDR3 nucleotides: TGTGCCATCAGTGAGTCGGGGGGCTCCTACAATGAGCAGTTCTTC.

This clone was detected a few times. V is TRBV2 and J is TRBJ1-5; possible D gene TRBD1, 5 bases. The CDR3 has 14 residues. V lost 6 bases to trimming and J lost 7 bases, with 16 bases between them. The germline gives CDR1 SNHLY, CDR2 FYNNEI. CDR3 sequence reads: CASSSTGTGQPQHF. The CDR3 nucleotides read TGTGCCAGCAGCTCGACGGGGACGGGACAGCCCCAGCATTTT.

This clone was counted a few times. The chain joins TRBV27 to TRBJ2-3, with 11 nucleotides matching TRBD2. The length of the CDR3 is 21 residues. The junction had 15 bases not matched to a gene; V was cut back by 0 bases and J by 1 base. The germline V gene has CDR1 MNHEY and CDR2 SMNVEV (reference sequence). The DNA of the CDR3 is TGTGCCAGCAGTTTATCGATAAGGGGCGCAGGTAGCGGGAGGGGCACAGATACGCAGTATTTT. Its translation is CASSLSIRGAGSGRGTDTQYF.

Details on this clone: The same CDR3 arises from other DNA sequences in this sample as well. The chain recombines TRBV6-1 with TRBJ1-1; D ambiguous. V was trimmed by 2 bases and J by 1 base, leaving 5 bases between them. The CDR3 runs 13 residues. Germline assignment: CDR1 MNHNS and CDR2 SASEGT. The CDR3 loop is CASSETPNTEAFF. CDR3 DNA: TGTGCCAGCAGTGAAACACCGAACACTGAAGCTTTCTTT.

The chain employs TRBV5-8 and TRBJ2-3; D is unresolved. The CDR3 is 12 amino acids. V dropped 4 bases and J dropped 2 bases, with 5 bases sitting between them. CDR1 is SGHTS and CDR2 is YDEGEE in the germline V gene. CDR3 residues: CASSRLTDTQYF. CDR3 DNA sequence: TGTGCCAGCAGCCGACTCACAGATACGCAGTATTTT. Supplemented by reference TRBV5-8 and TRBJ2-3, the full variable domain reads EAGVTQSPTHLIKTRGQQATLRCSPISGHTSVYWYQQALGLGLQFLLWYDEGEERNRGNFPPRFSGRQFPNYSSELNVNALELEDSALYLCASSRLTDTQYFGPGTRLTVL.

This chain joins TRBV7-9 and TRBJ2-2; D remains unclear. V lost 5 bases and J 6 bases, leaving 13 bases between the germline ends. CDR1 SEHNR and CDR2 FQNEAQ come from the germline V gene (reference sequence). This CDR3 region has 14 residues. The CDR3 DNA is TGTGCCAGCAGCCTTGTGGTTTTCGCCGGGGAGCTGTTTTTT. It encodes CASSLVVFAGELFF.

The chain recombines TRBV7-9 with TRBJ2-3, with a weak D call TRBD1 (5 bases). This CDR3 has 14 amino acids. V was trimmed by 5 bases and J by 5 bases, leaving 14 bases between them. Germline V gene sequence: CDR1 SEHNR, CDR2 FQNEAQ (reference sequence). The CDR3 DNA reads as TGTGCCAGCAGCGATAATCCCCAGGGAGATACGCAGTATTTT. This sequence encodes CASSDNPQGDTQYF. Full variable domain (rest looked up from reference TRBV7-9 and TRBJ2-3): DTGVSQNPRHKITKRGQNVTFRCDPISEHNRLYWYRQTLGQGPEFLTYFQNEAQLEKSRLLSDRFSAERPKGSFSTLEIQRTEQGDSAMYLCASSDNPQGDTQYFGPGTRLTVL.

The rearrangement joins TRBV7-2 to TRBJ2-7; the match to TRBD2 covers 7 bases. Germline V lookup: CDR1 SGHTA, CDR2 FQGNSA. The V gene end was trimmed by 5 bases and the J gene end by 4 bases; junction bases not matched to a gene: 11. This CDR3 has 15 amino acids. The CDR3: CASSPQRGSVYEQYF. The DNA of the CDR3 is TGTGCCAGCAGCCCCCAGCGGGGATCTGTTTACGAGCAGTACTTC.

The chain couples TRBV9 to TRBJ1-2, with D hard to call. Trimming removed 0 bases at V and 2 bases at J, with 14 bases between. CDR3 length: 16 residues. Germline CDR1 and CDR2: SGDLS and YYNGEE. CDR3 in amino acids: CASSVATGRSNYGYTF. CDR3 DNA sequence: TGTGCCAGCAGCGTAGCTACCGGCAGATCGAACTATGGCTACACCTTC.

In DNA form, the CDR3 reads TGTGCCAGTAGTATCACAGACACAATAGGAGATACGCAGTATTTT. It specifies CASSITDTIGDTQYF. The chain employs TRBV19 and TRBJ2-3, with D unclear. The CDR3 is 15 residues long. V lost 3 bases and J lost 5, with 15 bases in between. CDR1 LNHDA and CDR2 SQIVND come from the germline V gene (reference sequence).